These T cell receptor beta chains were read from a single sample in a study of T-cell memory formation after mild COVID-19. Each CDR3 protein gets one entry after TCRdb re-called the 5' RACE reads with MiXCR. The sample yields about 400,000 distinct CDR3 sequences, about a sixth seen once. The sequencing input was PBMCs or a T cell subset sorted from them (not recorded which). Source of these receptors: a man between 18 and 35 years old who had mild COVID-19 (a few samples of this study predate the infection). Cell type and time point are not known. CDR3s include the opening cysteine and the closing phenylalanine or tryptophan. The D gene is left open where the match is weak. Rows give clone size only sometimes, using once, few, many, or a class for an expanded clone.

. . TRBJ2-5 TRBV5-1 TGCGCCAGCACTCACGGTGGACAAGAGACCCAGTACTTC CASTHGGQETQYF
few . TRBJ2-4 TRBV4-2 TGTGCCAGCAGCCCAACCGGCGCAGGGCCAAACATTCAGTACTTC CASSPTGAGPNIQYF
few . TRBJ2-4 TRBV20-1 TGCAGTGCTAGAGATATCATAGCCCGATCATTCGACATTCAGTACTTC CSARDIIARSFDIQYF
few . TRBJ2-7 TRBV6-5 TGTGCCAGCAGTTACTCGGGAAGCTCCTACGAGCAGTACTTC CASSYSGSSYEQYF
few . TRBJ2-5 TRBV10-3 TGTGCCATCAGTGAGTCGAAGACAGCCGGGGAGACCCAGTACTTC CAISESKTAGETQYF
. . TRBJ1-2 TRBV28 TGTGCCAGCAGTTTAACGCAGGGCGTCTATGGCTACACCTTC CASSLTQGVYGYTF
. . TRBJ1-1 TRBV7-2 TGTGCCAGCAGCTCGGGACAAGGGCGATGGACTGAAGCTTTCTTT CASSSGQGRWTEAFF
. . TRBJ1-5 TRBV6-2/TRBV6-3 TGTGCCAGCTGGGACAACAATCAGCCCCAGCATTTT CASWDNNQPQHF
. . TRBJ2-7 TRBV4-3 TGCGCCAGCAGCCAAGAGAGGGGGAAGCAGTACTTC CASSQERGKQYF
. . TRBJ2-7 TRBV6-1 TGTGCCAGCAGTCCCTGGTCGATAGCCTACGAGCAGTACTTC CASSPWSIAYEQYF
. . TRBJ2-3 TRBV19 TGTGCCAGTAAGAGCGGATTAAGCACAGATACGCAGTATTTT CASKSGLSTDTQYF
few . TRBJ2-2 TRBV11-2 TGTGCCAGCAGCTTAGATTGGGCTTCCGGGGAGCTGTTTTTT CASSLDWASGELFF
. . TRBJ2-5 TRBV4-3 TGCGCCAGCAGCCAAGATTACGGCAGAGAGACCCAGTACTTC CASSQDYGRETQYF
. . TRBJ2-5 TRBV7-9 TGTGCCAGCAGCTTTCTGAGGAGGGGGCATGTAACAGAGACCCAGTACTTC CASSFLRRGHVTETQYF
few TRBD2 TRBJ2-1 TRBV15 TGTGCCACCCAAACGGGCCGGGGGGATGAGCAGTTCTTC CATQTGRGDEQFF
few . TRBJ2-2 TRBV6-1 TGTGCCAGCAGTGAAGCACCTATTAGGACAGCGAACACCGGGGAGCTGTTTTTT CASSEAPIRTANTGELFF
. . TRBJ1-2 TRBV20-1 TGCAGTGCTCGTCCTGGGGGACACTATGGCTACACCTTC CSARPGGHYGYTF
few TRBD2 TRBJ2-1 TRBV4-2 TGTGCCAGCAGCCAAGAGTCTCCGCGGGGGGGTAACAATGAGCAGTTCTTC CASSQESPRGGNNEQFF
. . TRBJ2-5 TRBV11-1 TGTGCCAGCAGCTTAGCCCGTGAGGAGACCCAGTACTTC CASSLAREETQYF
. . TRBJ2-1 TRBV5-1 TGCGCCAGCAGCATAGGACAGAACAATGAGCAGTTCTTC CASSIGQNNEQFF
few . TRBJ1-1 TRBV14 TGTGCCAGCAGCCCTCGGGGGGGAACTGAAGCTTTCTTT CASSPRGGTEAFF
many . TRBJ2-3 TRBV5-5 TGTGCCAGCAGCCCGCTGAGGACAGATACGCAGTATTTT CASSPLRTDTQYF
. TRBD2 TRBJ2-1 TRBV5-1 TGCGCCAGCAGCCGGACGGCTAGCGGGGGCCAAAGCTCCTACAATGAGCAGTTCTTC CASSRTASGGQSSYNEQFF
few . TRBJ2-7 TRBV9 TGTGCCAGCAGCGTAGGGTGGCATAACTACGAGCAGTACTTC CASSVGWHNYEQYF
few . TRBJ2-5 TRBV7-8 TGTGCCAGCAGCTTCGCGGACAACCAAGAGACCCAGTACTTC CASSFADNQETQYF
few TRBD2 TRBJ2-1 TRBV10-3 TGTGCCATCAGTGGCGGGGGGTCCAATGAGCAGTTCTTC CAISGGGSNEQFF
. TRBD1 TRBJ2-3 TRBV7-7 TGTGCCAGCAGGTCAAGACAGGGGGTAAAAGTTACGCAGTATTTT CASRSRQGVKVTQYF
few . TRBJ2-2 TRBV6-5 TGTGCCAGCAGTTACGGAGGGTACATCGGCACCGGGGAGCTGTTTTTT CASSYGGYIGTGELFF
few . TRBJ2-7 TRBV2 TGTGCCAGCGGAAACGGGCCCTACGAGCAGTACTTC CASGNGPYEQYF
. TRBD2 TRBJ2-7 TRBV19 TGTGCCAGTGGAGCGGGGGGCTCCTACGAGCAGTACTTC CASGAGGSYEQYF
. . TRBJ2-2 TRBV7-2 TGTGCCAGCAGCTTAGATAGCTCGGTCACCGGGGAGCTGTTTTTT CASSLDSSVTGELFF
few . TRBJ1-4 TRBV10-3 TGTGCCATCAGTGAGGGGGCTGGACAAGCCTTGAATGAAAAACTGTTTTTT CAISEGAGQALNEKLFF
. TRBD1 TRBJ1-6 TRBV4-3 TGCGCCAGCAGCCGGGACAGACGCAATTCACCCCTCCACTTT CASSRDRRNSPLHF
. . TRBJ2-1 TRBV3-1 TGTGCCAGCAGACAAGACTGGTCGGGGGATTTCTCCTACAATGAGCAGTTCTTC CASRQDWSGDFSYNEQFF
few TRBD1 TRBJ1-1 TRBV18 TGTGCCAGCTCACCTCGGACAGGAATAGCTGAAGCTTTCTTT CASSPRTGIAEAFF
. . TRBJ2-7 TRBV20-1 TGCAGTGCTAGCGCGAAGGGGGGGAGCTCCTACGAGCAGTACTTC CSASAKGGSSYEQYF
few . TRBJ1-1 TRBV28 TGTGCCAGCAGTTTAGACAGGAGCCCGGGAGGGACTGAAGCTTTCTTT CASSLDRSPGGTEAFF
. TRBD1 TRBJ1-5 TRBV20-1 TGCAGTGCTAGACCCCCGACAGGGGGAGGCCAGCCCCAGCATTTT CSARPPTGGGQPQHF
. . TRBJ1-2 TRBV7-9 TGTGCCAGCAGCCCCCGGATGGGAGGGCGGAAACCTCACTATGGCTACACCTTC CASSPRMGGRKPHYGYTF
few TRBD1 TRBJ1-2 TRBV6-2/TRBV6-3 TGTGCCAGCAGAGAAGACAGGGGGCCGAGAAACTATGGCTACACCTTC CASREDRGPRNYGYTF